These 15 T cell receptor beta chains were all obtained from the same sample, sequenced in a study of T cells after yellow fever vaccination. TCRdb called the 5' RACE reads again in MiXCR, with one record for every CDR3 protein. This sample carries about 340,000 distinct CDR3 sequences, about 12% of them seen once, and the ten largest clones take 3.2%. This material consisted of CD4+ T cells sorted from PBMCs, taken 15 days after the yellow fever booster vaccination. Receptors originate from a man younger than 30 who received the YFV17D yellow fever vaccine.

This clonotype was counted between two and nine times. The V and J genes are TRBV11-2 and TRBJ2-5; D is undetermined. Germline lookup yields CDR1 SGHAT and CDR2 FQNNGV. Trimming removed 1 base from V and 7 bases from J, with 19 bases in between. The CDR3 consists of 16 residues. CDR3 amino acids: CASSLALIVGQRTQYF. CDR3 nucleotides: TGTGCCAGCAGCTTAGCCTTGATCGTGGGTCAGAGGACCCAGTACTTC.

V gene TRBV18 combines with J gene TRBJ2-1, with TRBD2 identical over 9 bases. Trimming at V came to 2 bases and at J to 8 bases, leaving 7 bases not matched to a gene. CDR3 size: 15 residues. Germline CDR1 reads KGHSH; CDR2 reads LQKENI. CDR3 region: CASSPRGGGAYEQFF. For the CDR3, the DNA is TGTGCCAGCTCACCAAGAGGCGGGGGGGCCTATGAGCAGTTCTTC.

This clonotype was detected only a few times. The chain employs TRBV5-4 and TRBJ1-6; D perhaps matches TRBD1 (5 bases). Germline V lookup: CDR1 SGHNT, CDR2 YYREEE (reference sequence). This CDR3 comprises 16 residues. The V and J ends lost 4 bases and 0 bases respectively, with 11 bases between them. The DNA of the CDR3 is TGTGCCAGCAGCCAGACAGTGATCTCCTATAATTCACCCCTCCACTTT. This codes for CASSQTVISYNSPLHF.

The J gene is TRBJ2-5, the V gene TRBV7-3, with TRBD1 identical over 9 bases. Germline trimming cut 6 bases from V and 2 bases from J; bases unmatched to any gene: 7. The CDR3 has 15 amino acids. Germline loops: CDR1 SGHTA, CDR2 FQGTGA. The CDR3 region is CASSSGTGFQETQYF. The CDR3 DNA follows: TGTGCCAGCAGTTCCGGGACAGGGTTTCAAGAGACCCAGTACTTC.

The chain has TRBV24-1 and TRBJ2-2; weak D call: TRBD1 (7 bases). Deletions cut 5 bases from V and 8 bases from J, with 17 bases between. The CDR3 covers 15 residues. Germline loops: CDR1 KGHDR, CDR2 SFDVKD. CDR3 nucleotide sequence: TGTGCCACCAGTGGGAGGGGGCCCGCCGAAGGGGAGCTGTTTTTT. Its translation: CATSGRGPAEGELFF.

This clonotype was picked up a small number of times. The chain joins TRBV14 to TRBJ1-3; the match to TRBD1 covers 9 bases. The CDR3 has 15 amino acids. The germline gives CDR1 SGHDN, CDR2 FVKESK. The J segment lost 4 bases and the V segment lost 2 bases, leaving 3 bases of the junction unmatched. CDR3 DNA: TGTGCCAGCAGCCAAACAGGGGGCCTAGGAAACACCATATATTTT. It codes for CASSQTGGLGNTIYF.

The rearrangement uses TRBV3-1 and TRBJ1-1, with TRBD1 as a possible D gene (5 bases). The CDR3 is made up of 15 amino acids. Per the germline V gene, CDR1 is LGHDT and CDR2 is YNNKEL (reference sequence). Trimming shortened V by 6 bases and J by 1 base, and 15 bases separated the two germline ends. The CDR3 DNA reads TGTGCCAGCAGACAGTTGGGACGGTCGAACACTGAAGCTTTCTTT. Translated, it gives CASRQLGRSNTEAFF.

This clonotype was seen a few times. This chain uses TRBV7-2 with TRBJ2-1; tentatively, D is TRBD2 (5 bases). V dropped 5 bases and J dropped 0 bases, with 14 bases sitting between them. Germline V gene data show CDR1 as SGHTA and CDR2 as FQGNSA. The CDR3 spans 16 residues. CDR3 region: CASSQRPGNSYNEQFF. The CDR3, as DNA: TGTGCCAGCAGCCAACGGCCGGGGAACTCCTACAATGAGCAGTTCTTC.

This clonotype was observed many times. The rearrangement joins TRBV5-1 to TRBJ2-1, with D possibly matching TRBD2 (6 bases). V was cut by 1 base and J by 15 bases, with 17 bases left in between. Germline V gene data show CDR1 as SGHRS and CDR2 as YFSETQ. This CDR3 has 13 residues. CDR3 coding DNA: TGCGCCAGCAGCTTGTCCGCGGACGGGGGTCGGTTCTTC. As protein: CASSLSADGGRFF.

The chain joins TRBV18 to TRBJ1-1; 8 bases agree with TRBD1. V shed 8 bases and J 0 bases; nucleotides not matched to a gene: 8. The CDR3 is 15 amino acids. CDR1 is KGHSH and CDR2 is LQKENI in the germline V gene. In nucleotides, the CDR3 is TGTGCCAGCACCAACAGGGGGGCTATGAACACTGAAGCTTTCTTT. It specifies CASTNRGAMNTEAFF.

This clonotype came up many times. V and J are TRBV4-3 and TRBJ2-1; D might be TRBD2 (6 bases). In germline, CDR1 is LGHNA, CDR2 YSLEER. V was cut by 0 bases and J by 8 bases, with 20 bases left in between. The CDR3 is 17 residues long. CDR3 DNA sequence: TGCGCCAGCAGCCAAGATTTTGGGTACTGGCGGGGCGATGAGCAGTTCTTC. It specifies CASSQDFGYWRGDEQFF.

A few counts support this clonotype. J is TRBJ2-5 and V is TRBV4-1; 10 nucleotides align to TRBD2. The CDR3 is 17 residues long. The germline gives CDR1 MGHRA, CDR2 YSYEKL. The V and J ends lost 1 base and 4 bases, in that order; junction bases with no gene match: 9. CDR3 sequence (DNA): TGCGCCAGCAGCCAAGCCCTAGCGGGGGCGGTAGGAGAGACCCAGTACTTC. Encoded protein: CASSQALAGAVGETQYF.

This chain connects TRBV12-3 or TRBV12-4 to TRBJ1-1; 8 nucleotides agree with TRBD1. V dropped 5 bases and J dropped 8; count of bases not matched to a gene: 10. The CDR3 consists of 14 residues. The CDR3 sequence: CASSPTGGIPEAFF. The CDR3 DNA is TGTGCCAGCAGTCCAACAGGGGGTATCCCAGAAGCTTTCTTT.

The rearrangement links TRBV4-2 to TRBJ1-2; 7 nucleotides agree with TRBD1. J lost 4 bases, V lost 0 bases, and 8 bases had no gene match. This CDR3 spans 16 amino acids. CDR1 and CDR2 (germline): LGHNA, YNFKEQ. The CDR3 region has the DNA TGTGCCAGCAGCCAAGAGCTAAGGGGGCCCACCTATGGCTACACCTTC. Protein: CASSQELRGPTYGYTF.

The V gene is TRBV6-5, the J gene TRBJ1-6; 7 bases agree with TRBD1. Germline V gene lookup returns CDR1 MNHEY and CDR2 SVGAGI. The CDR3 covers 13 residues. V shed 2 bases and J 15 bases; nucleotides not matched to a gene: 7. For the CDR3, the DNA is TGTGCCAGCAGTTACCGGGGACAGATCGGCCTCCACTTT. It translates to CASSYRGQIGLHF.